These 27 T cell receptor beta chains came from one sample sequenced in a study of T cell responses to AZD1222 COVID-19 vaccine (dated by TCRdb to the early 2020s). Libraries were built with the immunoSEQ multiplex PCR assay. TCRdb mirrors the immuneACCESS table, restricted to in-frame sequences. Some clones are absent from its copies; in checked studies, under half trace to an unresolved V gene, and the reason for the others is unknown. The sample profile shows around 71,000 clones; 80% of them were found once. More than 12% of the sample comes from the top ten. The time point label corresponds to: about 28 days (+/-7) after the second vaccine dose. Sequences were derived from peripheral blood, sampled 28 days after the second AZD1222 dose. These receptors all come from an adult who received the AZD1222 COVID-19 vaccine.

The chain uses TRBV6-6 and TRBJ2-3; D possibly uses TRBD1 or TRBD2 (5 bases each). V lost 0 bases, J lost 2 bases, and 6 bases lay in between. The length of the CDR3 is 14 residues. Germline V lookup: CDR1 MNHNY, CDR2 SVGAGI (reference sequence). The CDR3 here is CASSYSGDTDTQYF. CDR3 DNA: TGTGCCAGCAGTTACTCGGGGGACACAGATACGCAGTATTTT.

CDR3: CASSQARQGSYEQYF. DNA for the CDR3: TGCGCCAGCAGCCAAGCTAGACAGGGGAGTTACGAGCAGTACTTC. The V gene is TRBV4-3, the J gene TRBJ2-7; 8 bases match TRBD1. This CDR3 is built from 15 residues. The V segment lost 1 base and the J segment 4 bases; nucleotides outside the gene matches: 6. The germline gives CDR1 LGHNA, CDR2 YSLEER.

The rearrangement uses TRBV11-2 and TRBJ1-2; the D is unclear. Germline CDR1 SGHAT, CDR2 FQNNGV. Trimming removed 1 base from V and 5 bases from J, with 8 bases in between. The CDR3 runs 13 residues. DNA of the CDR3: TGTGCCAGCAGCTTAGGAGGCGGATATGGCTACACCTTC. This translates into CASSLGGGYGYTF.

The chain employs TRBV19 and TRBJ1-2, with 10 bases matching TRBD1. Trimming at V came to 6 bases and at J to 4 bases, leaving 5 bases not matched to a gene. The CDR3 has 14 amino acids. Germline V CDR1 and CDR2: LNHDA, SQIVND (reference sequence). CDR3 bases: TGTGCCAGTAGCCAGGACAGGGGGATCTATGGCTACACCTTC. Its protein is CASSQDRGIYGYTF.

The genes are TRBV7-6 and TRBJ2-1, with 14 nucleotides matching TRBD2. The CDR3 is 17 amino acids. CDR1 and CDR2 from the germline V gene are SGHVS and FNYEAQ. The junction had 6 bases not matched to a gene; V was cut back by 4 bases and J by 4 bases. The CDR3 DNA follows: TGTGCCAGCAGCTCCCAGAGACTAGCGGGGGGGTACAATGAGCAGTTCTTC. It translates to CASSSQRLAGGYNEQFF.

This clone was recorded only once. The genes are TRBV7-9 and TRBJ1-3; D gene ambiguous. V lost 1 base, J lost 4 bases, and 8 bases lay in between. The CDR3 consists of 14 residues. The germline CDR1 and CDR2 sequences are SEHNR and FQNEAQ (reference sequence). CDR3: CASSLGVDGNTIYF. DNA for the CDR3: TGTGCCAGCAGCTTAGGAGTTGACGGAAACACCATATATTTT.

This clone was detected only once. The DNA for the CDR3 is TGTGCCAGCTCACCCCGGGACGGAGCCTACGAGCAGTACTTC. The encoded protein is CASSPRDGAYEQYF. V gene TRBV18 combines with J gene TRBJ2-7; D is possibly TRBD1 or TRBD2 (5 bases each). Trimming left V 3 bases short and J 2 bases short, with 11 bases between. CDR1 is KGHSH, CDR2 LQKENI, per germline. The CDR3 contains 14 residues.

The gene calls are TRBV29-1 and TRBJ2-1, with TRBD2 identical over 9 bases. With 6 bases clipped from V and 8 bases from J, the junction kept 2 bases outside the gene matches. CDR3 length equals 11 residues. Germline loops: CDR1 SQVTM, CDR2 ANQGSEA. The CDR3 coding sequence is TGCAGCGTGACTAGCGGCCATGAGCAGTTCTTC. Translation: CSVTSGHEQFF.

The genes are TRBV14 and TRBJ1-4, with unresolved D. The V end was cut by 0 bases, the J end by 7 bases, with 12 bases between. The CDR3 sequence is 15 residues long. Per germline, CDR1 SGHDN and CDR2 FVKESK. The CDR3: CASSQDPIDGEKLFF. The CDR3 DNA is TGTGCCAGCAGCCAAGATCCCATCGATGGTGAAAAACTGTTTTTT. Supplemented by reference TRBV14 and TRBJ1-4, the full variable domain reads EAGVTQFPSHSVIEKGQTVTLRCDPISGHDNLYWYRRVMGKEIKFLLHFVKESKQDESGMPNNRFLAERTGGTYSTLKVQPAELEDSGVYFCASSQDPIDGEKLFFGSGTQLSVL.

The rearrangement uses TRBV9 and TRBJ1-4; D remains unclear. Between the trimmed V and J ends, which lost 9 bases and 5 bases, there was a span of 17 bases. The CDR3 loop spans 14 amino acids. Per germline, CDR1 SGDLS and CDR2 YYNGEE. CDR3 DNA sequence: TGTGCCATGAGATGCGTTGCACCAAATGAAAAACTGTTTTTT. Encoded protein: CAMRCVAPNEKLFF.

V gene TRBV4-1 combines with J gene TRBJ1-2; 9 nucleotides agree with TRBD1. This CDR3 comprises 18 residues. V shed 3 bases and J 3 bases; nucleotides not matched to a gene: 14. CDR1 and CDR2 (germline): MGHRA, YSYEKL. In nucleotides, the CDR3 is TGCGCCAGCAGCCATTTTCATTACAGGGGGCGCCAGGACTATGGCTACACCTTC. It is translated as CASSHFHYRGRQDYGYTF.

The rearrangement uses TRBV6-5 and TRBJ1-6, with D possibly TRBD1 on 5 matching bases. The CDR3 is made up of 14 amino acids. Trimming took off 4 bases at V and 7 bases at J, with 11 bases between the two ends. Germline V gives CDR1 MNHEY, CDR2 SVGAGI. DNA for the CDR3: TGTGCCAGCAGTTTGGACACGGTAAATTCACCCCTCCACTTT. It specifies CASSLDTVNSPLHF.

The chain couples TRBV6-1 to TRBJ1-5, with 8 bases that match TRBD1. This CDR3 has 17 amino acids. Germline V CDR1 and CDR2: MNHNS, SASEGT. V lost 3 bases to trimming and J lost 11 bases; unmatched junction nucleotides: 18. CDR3 in DNA: TGTGCCAGCAGTGAGCCCCCGAGAACAGGGGGATTACGGTCCCAGCATTTT. Amino acids: CASSEPPRTGGLRSQHF.

A few counts support this clone. Compared with germline, one end of the junction differs, possibly owing to a read error. The chain carries TRBV30 and TRBJ1-3; D remains unclear. Germline V gene sequence: CDR1 GTSNPN, CDR2 SVGIG (reference sequence). The CDR3 contains 12 residues. In DNA form, the CDR3 reads TGTGCCTGGAGGACTTCTGGAGACACCATATATTTT. Its translation is CAWRTSGDTIYF.

Written as DNA, the CDR3 is TGCGCCAGCAGCCAAGACCCCGACAGGGAAGGCTACGAGCAGTACTTC. Translated: CASSQDPDREGYEQYF. The V and J genes are TRBV4-1 and TRBJ2-7, with 7 bases lining up with TRBD1. Germline CDR1 and CDR2: MGHRA and YSYEKL. J lost 3 bases, V lost 0 bases, and 8 bases had no gene match. The CDR3 sequence is 16 residues long.

This clone showed up just once. The gene calls are TRBV7-9 and TRBJ1-1; D is unclear. V was shortened by 5 bases and J by 5 bases, with 9 bases between the two germline ends. This CDR3 contains 12 residues. Germline CDR1 and CDR2: SEHNR and FQNEAQ (reference sequence). As DNA, the CDR3 is TGTGCCAGCAGCCACGGACGAACTGAAGCTTTCTTT. Amino acids: CASSHGRTEAFF.

The chain links TRBV20-1 to TRBJ1-3; D remains ambiguous. In germline, CDR1 is DFQATT, CDR2 SNEGSKA (reference sequence). V shed 3 bases and J shed 2 bases, with 11 bases lying between them. This CDR3 has 14 residues. The chain's CDR3 is CSASPGGAGNTIYF. The CDR3, as DNA: TGCAGTGCTAGTCCCGGTGGGGCTGGAAACACCATATATTTT.

V and J are TRBV6-1 and TRBJ1-2; 8 bases are shared with TRBD1. V shed 0 bases, J shed 4 bases, and the junction held 10 bases outside the gene matches. Germline V gene lookup returns CDR1 MNHNS and CDR2 SASEGT. The CDR3 has 17 residues. The CDR3 is CASSEASRGRVGYGYTF. CDR3 DNA: TGTGCCAGCAGTGAAGCTTCCAGGGGGCGCGTGGGCTATGGCTACACCTTC.

This rearrangement joins TRBV2 to TRBJ1-1, with no clear D. Trimming left V 3 bases short and J 0 bases short, with 8 bases between. The germline CDR1 and CDR2 sequences are SNHLY and FYNNEI. CDR3 length equals 14 residues. This chain's CDR3 is CASSEEVLNTEAFF. In DNA, the CDR3 is TGTGCCAGCAGTGAGGAGGTCTTGAACACTGAAGCTTTCTTT.

A remark on this clone: The same CDR3 is also encoded by other DNA sequences in this sample. This chain links TRBV12-5 with TRBJ1-1, with D possibly TRBD1 on 5 matching bases. Trimming cost V 0 bases and J 2 bases, with 7 bases left between them. Germline assignment: CDR1 LGHNT and CDR2 FRNRAP. The CDR3 is 14 amino acids. CDR3 amino acids: CASGLVRVNTEAFF. In DNA form, the CDR3 reads TGTGCTAGTGGTTTGGTCAGGGTTAACACTGAAGCTTTCTTT.

DNA for the CDR3: TGTGCCAGCAGCTTGGAGTCCGGGCCCCTGGGACAGCCCCAGCATTTT. It encodes CASSLESGPLGQPQHF. The chain joins TRBV5-5 to TRBJ1-5, with D unclear. There are 16 residues in the CDR3. The germline gives CDR1 SGHKS, CDR2 YYEKEE (reference sequence). V was clipped by 0 bases and J by 7 bases, with 17 bases between them.

J is TRBJ1-6 and V is TRBV29-1; D uncertain. The germline V and J ends were trimmed by 4 bases and 4 bases, with 8 bases remaining between them. The CDR3 has 13 residues. Germline V lookup: CDR1 SQVTM, CDR2 ANQGSEA. CDR3 coding DNA: TGCAGCGTTGCAGTCCAATATAATTCACCCCTCCACTTT. It encodes CSVAVQYNSPLHF.

This rearrangement joins TRBV6-2 or TRBV6-3 to TRBJ1-2; D is unresolved. CDR1 MNHEY and CDR2 SVGEGT come from the germline V gene. The ends were cut back, 5 bases at V and 2 bases at J, with 6 bases in the middle. The CDR3 extends over 12 amino acids. The CDR3 here is CASSGRNYGYTF. DNA for the CDR3: TGTGCCAGCAGTGGGAGAAACTATGGCTACACCTTC.

The V and J genes are TRBV30 and TRBJ1-3, with D uncertain. The CDR3 extends over 13 amino acids. CDR1 and CDR2 from the germline V gene are GTSNPN and SVGIG (reference sequence). The ends were cut back, 0 bases at V and 1 base at J, with 4 bases in the middle. DNA of the CDR3: TGTGCCTGGAGTGTACTTTCTGGAAACACCATATATTTT. Its translation: CAWSVLSGNTIYF.

The table lists this clone with a count of one. The chain recombines TRBV10-3 with TRBJ2-3, with D tentatively TRBD1 or TRBD2 (6 bases each). The germline V gene encodes CDR1 ENHRY and CDR2 SYGVKD. Trimming removed 8 bases from V and 3 bases from J, with 15 bases in between. There are 14 residues in the CDR3. CDR3: CAIRDSQGTDTQYF. The CDR3, as DNA: TGTGCCATCCGGGACTCCCAGGGGACAGATACGCAGTATTTT.

This chain connects TRBV10-3 to TRBJ2-3, with 7 bases lining up with TRBD1. This CDR3 is built from 16 residues. Trimming removed 4 bases from V and 2 bases from J; junction bases left unmatched: 9. The V gene's germline CDR1 is ENHRY and CDR2 SYGVKD. The CDR3, as DNA: TGTGCCATCAGTGTGGCCTTGGACAGGTTCACAGATACGCAGTATTTT. Protein sequence: CAISVALDRFTDTQYF.

The chain is built from TRBV7-2 and TRBJ1-2, with a possible D match to TRBD1 (5 bases). The CDR3 covers 13 residues. The V end lost 5 bases, the J end lost 5 bases, and 12 bases lay between the germline ends. Germline V gene lookup returns CDR1 SGHTA and CDR2 FQGNSA. The CDR3 is CASSADRTYGYTF. The CDR3 DNA reads as TGTGCCAGCAGCGCAGACCGGACATATGGCTACACCTTC. Looking up the rest from reference TRBV7-2 and TRBJ1-2 gives the full variable domain: GAGVSQSPSNKVTEKGKDVELRCDPISGHTALYWYRQSLGQGLEFLIYFQGNSAPDKSGLPSDRFSAERTGGSVSTLTIQRTQQEDSAVYLCASSADRTYGYTFGSGTRLTVV.